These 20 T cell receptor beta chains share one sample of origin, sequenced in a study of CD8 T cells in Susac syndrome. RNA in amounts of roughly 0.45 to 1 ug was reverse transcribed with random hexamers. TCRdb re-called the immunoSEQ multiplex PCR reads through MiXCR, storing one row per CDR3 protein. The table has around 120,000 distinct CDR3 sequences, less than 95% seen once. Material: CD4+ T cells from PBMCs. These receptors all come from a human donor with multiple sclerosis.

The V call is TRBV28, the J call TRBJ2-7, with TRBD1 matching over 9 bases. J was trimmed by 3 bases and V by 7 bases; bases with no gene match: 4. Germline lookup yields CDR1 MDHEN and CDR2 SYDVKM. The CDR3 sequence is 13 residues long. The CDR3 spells CASIPGQGYEQYF. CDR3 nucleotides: TGTGCCAGCATACCGGGACAGGGCTACGAGCAGTACTTC.

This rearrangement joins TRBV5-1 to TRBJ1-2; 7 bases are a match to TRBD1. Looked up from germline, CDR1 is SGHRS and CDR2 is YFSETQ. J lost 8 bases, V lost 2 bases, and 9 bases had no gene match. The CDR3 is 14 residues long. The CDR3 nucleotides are TGCGCCAGCAGCTTATTAGGGGGCGATTCCGGCTACACCTTC. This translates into CASSLLGGDSGYTF.

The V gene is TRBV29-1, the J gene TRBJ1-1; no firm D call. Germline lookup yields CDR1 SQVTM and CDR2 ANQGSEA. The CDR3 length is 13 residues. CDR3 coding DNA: TGCAGTTCCCTCCTGATGAAGAACACTGAAGCTTTCTTT. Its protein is CSSLLMKNTEAFF.

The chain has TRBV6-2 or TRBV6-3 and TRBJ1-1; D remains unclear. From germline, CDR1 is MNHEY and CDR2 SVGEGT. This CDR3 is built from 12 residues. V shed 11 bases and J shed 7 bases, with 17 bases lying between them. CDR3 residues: CACSQGVNEAFF. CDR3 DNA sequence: TGTGCCTGTAGCCAAGGAGTCAATGAAGCTTTCTTT.

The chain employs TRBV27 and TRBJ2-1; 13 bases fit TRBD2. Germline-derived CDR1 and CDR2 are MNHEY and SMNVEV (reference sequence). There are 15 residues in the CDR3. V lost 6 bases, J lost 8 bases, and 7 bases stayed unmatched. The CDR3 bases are TGTGCCAGCAGCCCCACGGGACTAGCGGGGCATGAGCAGTTCTTC. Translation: CASSPTGLAGHEQFF.

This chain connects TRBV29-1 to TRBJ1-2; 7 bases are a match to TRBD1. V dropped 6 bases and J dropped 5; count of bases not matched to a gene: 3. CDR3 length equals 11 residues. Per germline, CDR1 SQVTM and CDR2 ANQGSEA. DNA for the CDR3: TGCAGCGTCGCCAGGGGGTATGGCTACACCTTC. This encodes CSVARGYGYTF.

This CDR3 is CASSQSLGPETQYF. Written as DNA, the CDR3 is TGTGCCAGCAGCCAAAGTCTAGGGCCAGAGACCCAGTACTTC. The chain employs TRBV3-1 and TRBJ2-5; D ambiguous. The CDR3 contains 14 residues. Germline CDR1 and CDR2: LGHDT and YNNKEL (reference sequence). The germline V and J ends were trimmed by 2 bases and 4 bases, with 11 bases remaining between them.

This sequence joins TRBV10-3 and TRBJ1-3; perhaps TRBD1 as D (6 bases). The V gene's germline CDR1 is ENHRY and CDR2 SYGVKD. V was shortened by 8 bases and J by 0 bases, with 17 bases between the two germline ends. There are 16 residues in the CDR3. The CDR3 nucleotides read TGTGCCATCGGGGGCGGGGGTACCAGCTCTGGAAACACCATATATTTT. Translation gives CAIGGGGTSSGNTIYF.

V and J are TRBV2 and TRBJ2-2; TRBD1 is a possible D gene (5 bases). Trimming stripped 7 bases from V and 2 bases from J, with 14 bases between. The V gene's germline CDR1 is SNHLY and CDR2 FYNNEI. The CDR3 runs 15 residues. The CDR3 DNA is TGTGCCAGCATCCAGGGTCCATCCAACACCGGGGAGCTGTTTTTT. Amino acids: CASIQGPSNTGELFF.

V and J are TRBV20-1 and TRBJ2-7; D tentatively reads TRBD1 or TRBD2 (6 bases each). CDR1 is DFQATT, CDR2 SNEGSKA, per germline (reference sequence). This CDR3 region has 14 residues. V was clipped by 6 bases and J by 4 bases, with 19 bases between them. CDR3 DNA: TGCAGTGCCAGGGGAACGGCGGGATCATACGAGCAGTACTTC. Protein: CSARGTAGSYEQYF.

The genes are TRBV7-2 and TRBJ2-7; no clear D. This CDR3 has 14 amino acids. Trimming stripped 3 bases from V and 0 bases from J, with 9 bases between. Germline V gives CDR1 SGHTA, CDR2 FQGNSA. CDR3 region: CASSFQPSSYEQYF. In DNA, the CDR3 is TGTGCCAGCAGCTTTCAACCTAGCTCCTACGAGCAGTACTTC. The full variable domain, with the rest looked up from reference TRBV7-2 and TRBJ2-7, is GAGVSQSPSNKVTEKGKDVELRCDPISGHTALYWYRQSLGQGLEFLIYFQGNSAPDKSGLPSDRFSAERTGGSVSTLTIQRTQQEDSAVYLCASSFQPSSYEQYFGPGTRLTVT.

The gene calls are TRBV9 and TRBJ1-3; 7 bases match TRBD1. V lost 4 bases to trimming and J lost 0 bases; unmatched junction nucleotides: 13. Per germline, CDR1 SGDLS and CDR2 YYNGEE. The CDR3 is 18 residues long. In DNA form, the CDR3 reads TGTGCCAGCAGCCCCCGCCAGGGGGTGAGGGCCTCTGGAAACACCATATATTTT. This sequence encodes CASSPRQGVRASGNTIYF.

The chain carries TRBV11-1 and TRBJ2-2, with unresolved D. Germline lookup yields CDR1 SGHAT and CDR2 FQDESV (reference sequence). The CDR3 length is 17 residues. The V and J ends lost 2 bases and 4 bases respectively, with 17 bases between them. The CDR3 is CASSLYSRRVGTGELFF. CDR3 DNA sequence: TGTGCCAGCAGCTTATATTCTCGAAGGGTGGGCACCGGGGAGCTGTTTTTT.

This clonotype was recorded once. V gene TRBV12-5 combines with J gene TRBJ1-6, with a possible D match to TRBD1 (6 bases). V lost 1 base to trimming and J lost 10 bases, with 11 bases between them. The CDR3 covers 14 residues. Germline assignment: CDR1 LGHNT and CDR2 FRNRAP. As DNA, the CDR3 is TGTGCTAGTGGTTTGGGGCAGGGGACCTCACCCCTCCACTTT. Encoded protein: CASGLGQGTSPLHF.

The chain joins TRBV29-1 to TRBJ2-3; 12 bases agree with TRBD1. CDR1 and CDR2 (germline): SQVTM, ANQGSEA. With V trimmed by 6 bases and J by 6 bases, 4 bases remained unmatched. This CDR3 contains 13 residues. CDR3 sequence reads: CSVRDRGLDTQYF. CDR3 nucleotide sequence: TGCAGCGTCCGGGACAGGGGGCTTGATACGCAGTATTTT.

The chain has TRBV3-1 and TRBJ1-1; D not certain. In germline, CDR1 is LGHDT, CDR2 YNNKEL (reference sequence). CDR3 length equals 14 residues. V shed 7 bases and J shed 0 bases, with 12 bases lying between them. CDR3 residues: CASTREVMNTEAFF. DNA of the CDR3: TGTGCCAGCACCCGGGAAGTTATGAACACTGAAGCTTTCTTT.

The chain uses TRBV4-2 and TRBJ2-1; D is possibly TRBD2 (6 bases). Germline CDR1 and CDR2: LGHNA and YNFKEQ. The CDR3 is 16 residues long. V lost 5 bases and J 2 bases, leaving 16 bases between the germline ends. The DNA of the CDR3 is TGTGCCAGCAGCTTAGTTGCGGGGATGGCCTACAATGAGCAGTTCTTC. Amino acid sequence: CASSLVAGMAYNEQFF.

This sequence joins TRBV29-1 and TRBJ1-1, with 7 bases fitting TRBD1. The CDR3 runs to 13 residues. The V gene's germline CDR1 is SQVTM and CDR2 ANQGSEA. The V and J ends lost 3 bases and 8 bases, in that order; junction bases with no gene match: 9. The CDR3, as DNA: TGCAGCGTTGAGAGCTACAGGGGCCAAGAAGCTTTCTTT. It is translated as CSVESYRGQEAFF.

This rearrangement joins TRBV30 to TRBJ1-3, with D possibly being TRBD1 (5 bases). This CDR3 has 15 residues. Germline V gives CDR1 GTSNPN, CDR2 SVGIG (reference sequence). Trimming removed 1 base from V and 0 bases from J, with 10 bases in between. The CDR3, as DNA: TGTGCCTGGAGTGCCGGGACCTTCTCTGGAAACACCATATATTTT. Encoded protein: CAWSAGTFSGNTIYF.

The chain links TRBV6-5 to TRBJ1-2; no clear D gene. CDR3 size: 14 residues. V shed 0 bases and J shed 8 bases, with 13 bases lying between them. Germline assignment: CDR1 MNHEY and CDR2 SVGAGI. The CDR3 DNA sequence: TGTGCCAGCAGTTACTCGACACAGTATGGGGGCTACACCTTC. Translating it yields CASSYSTQYGGYTF.